This T cell receptor beta chain is from a study of blood T cell repertoires in COVID-19. The CDR3 sequence is 15 residues long. V was clipped by 4 bases and J by 7 bases; unmatched bases: 7. CDR1 is KGHDR and CDR2 is SFDVKD in the germline V gene. Per the authors' pipeline: Quantification of nucleated cells was approximated via reference gene primer amplification. The repertoire was sequenced with immunoSEQ multiplex PCR; TCRdb's copy has only in-frame clones and lacks some. V, J and clone size were drawn from that table, and D and trimming were deduced from the DNA. In the table there are about 260,000 clones, roughly 86% of which are singletons.

The chain links TRBV24-1 to TRBJ2-1, with TRBD1 matching 9 bases. Source material: peripheral blood. The receptor comes from a woman in her 50s with acute or convalescent COVID-19. CDR3 bases: TGTGCCACCAGTGACCCGGGACAGGGTGTAAATGAGCAGTTCTTC. It specifies CATSDPGQGVNEQFF.